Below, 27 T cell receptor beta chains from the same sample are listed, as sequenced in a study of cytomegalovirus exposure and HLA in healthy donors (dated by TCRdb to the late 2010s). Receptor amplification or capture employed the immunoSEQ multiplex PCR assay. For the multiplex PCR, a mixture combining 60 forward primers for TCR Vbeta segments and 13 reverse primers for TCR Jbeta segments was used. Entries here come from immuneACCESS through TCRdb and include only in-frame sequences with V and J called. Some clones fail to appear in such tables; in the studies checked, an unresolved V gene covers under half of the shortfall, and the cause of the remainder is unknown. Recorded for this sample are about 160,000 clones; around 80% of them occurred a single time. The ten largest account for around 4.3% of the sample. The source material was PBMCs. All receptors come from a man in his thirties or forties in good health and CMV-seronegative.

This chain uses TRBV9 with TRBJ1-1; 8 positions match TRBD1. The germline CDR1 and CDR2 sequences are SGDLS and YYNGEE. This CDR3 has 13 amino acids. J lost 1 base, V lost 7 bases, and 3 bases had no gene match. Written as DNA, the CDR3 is TGTGCCAGCGGGGGGACAGGGAACACTGAAGCTTTCTTT. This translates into CASGGTGNTEAFF.

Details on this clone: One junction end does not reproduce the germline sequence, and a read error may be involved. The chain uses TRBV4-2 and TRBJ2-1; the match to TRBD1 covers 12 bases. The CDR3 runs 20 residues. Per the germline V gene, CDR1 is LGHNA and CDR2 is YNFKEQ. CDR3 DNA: TGTGCCAGCAGCCAAGGAGCGGGACAGGGGGCAATAGCGGGTCCCTTTGAGCATCTCTTC. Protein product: CASSQGAGQGAIAGPFEHLF.

Here the CDR3 reads CASASNRDSTWRYTF. The CDR3 DNA reads as TGTGCCAGCGCCTCAAACCGGGACAGTACATGGCGCTACACCTTC. This chain links TRBV28 with TRBJ1-2; 7 nucleotides match TRBD1. Germline loops: CDR1 MDHEN, CDR2 SYDVKM. The CDR3 extends over 15 amino acids. V dropped 8 bases and J dropped 9; count of bases not matched to a gene: 18.

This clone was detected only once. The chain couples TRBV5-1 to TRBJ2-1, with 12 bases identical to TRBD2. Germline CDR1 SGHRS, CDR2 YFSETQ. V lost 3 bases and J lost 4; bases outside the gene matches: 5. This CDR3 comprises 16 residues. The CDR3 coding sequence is TGCGCCAGCAGCTCCAGACTAGCGGGAGAATACAATGAGCAGTTCTTC. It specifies CASSSRLAGEYNEQFF.

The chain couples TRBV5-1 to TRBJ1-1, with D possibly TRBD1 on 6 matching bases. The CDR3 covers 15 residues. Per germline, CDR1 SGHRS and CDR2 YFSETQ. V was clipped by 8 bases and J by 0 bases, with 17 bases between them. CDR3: CASMRDIRLNTEAFF. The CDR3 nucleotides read TGCGCCAGTATGAGGGACATCCGCCTGAACACTGAAGCTTTCTTT.

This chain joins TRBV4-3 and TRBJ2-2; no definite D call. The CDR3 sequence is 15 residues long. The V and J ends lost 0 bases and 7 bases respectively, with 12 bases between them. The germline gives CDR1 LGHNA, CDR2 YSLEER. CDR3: CASSQETPPSGELFF. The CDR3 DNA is TGCGCCAGCAGCCAAGAAACGCCGCCCAGCGGGGAGCTGTTTTTT.

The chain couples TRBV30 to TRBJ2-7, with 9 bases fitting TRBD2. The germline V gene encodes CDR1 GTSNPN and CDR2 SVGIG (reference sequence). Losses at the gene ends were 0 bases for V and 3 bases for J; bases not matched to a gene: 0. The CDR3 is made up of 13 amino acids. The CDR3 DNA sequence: TGTGCCTGGAGTGTTAGCGGGAGCTACGAGCAGTACTTC. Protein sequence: CAWSVSGSYEQYF.

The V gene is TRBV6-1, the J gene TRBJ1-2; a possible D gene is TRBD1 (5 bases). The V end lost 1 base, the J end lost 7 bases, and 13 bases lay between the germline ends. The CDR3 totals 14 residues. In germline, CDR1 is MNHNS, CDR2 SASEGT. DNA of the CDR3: TGTGCCAGCAGTGAAGGCAGGAATACAGGTGGCTACACCTTC. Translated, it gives CASSEGRNTGGYTF.

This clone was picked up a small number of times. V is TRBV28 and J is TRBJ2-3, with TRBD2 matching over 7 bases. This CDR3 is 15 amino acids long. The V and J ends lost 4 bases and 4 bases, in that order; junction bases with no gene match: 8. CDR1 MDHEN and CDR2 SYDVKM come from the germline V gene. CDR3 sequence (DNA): TGTGCCAGCAGTTCCGTATCTACTAGCGCAGATACGCAGTATTTT. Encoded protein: CASSSVSTSADTQYF.

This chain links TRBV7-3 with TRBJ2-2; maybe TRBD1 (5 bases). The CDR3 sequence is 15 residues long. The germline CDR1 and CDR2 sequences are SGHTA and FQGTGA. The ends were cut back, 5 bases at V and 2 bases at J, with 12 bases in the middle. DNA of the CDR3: TGTGCCAGCAGCCTCCAGGGCCCCAACACCGGGGAGCTGTTTTTT. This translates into CASSLQGPNTGELFF.

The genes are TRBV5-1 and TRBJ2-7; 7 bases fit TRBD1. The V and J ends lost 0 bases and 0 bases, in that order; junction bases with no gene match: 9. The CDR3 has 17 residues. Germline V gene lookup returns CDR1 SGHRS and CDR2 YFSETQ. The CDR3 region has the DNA TGCGCCAGCAGCTTGGTGGAGACAGGGTGGAACTCCTACGAGCAGTACTTC. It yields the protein CASSLVETGWNSYEQYF. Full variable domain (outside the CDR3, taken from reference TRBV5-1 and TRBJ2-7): KAGVTQTPRYLIKTRGQQVTLSCSPISGHRSVSWYQQTPGQGLQFLFEYFSETQRNKGNFPGRFSGRQFSNSRSEMNVSTLELGDSALYLCASSLVETGWNSYEQYFGPGTRLTVT.

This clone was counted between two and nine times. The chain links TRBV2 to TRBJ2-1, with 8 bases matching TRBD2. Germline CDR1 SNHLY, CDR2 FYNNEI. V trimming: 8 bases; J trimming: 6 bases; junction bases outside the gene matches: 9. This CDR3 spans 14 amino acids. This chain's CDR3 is CASPSRGGSNEQFF. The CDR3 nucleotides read TGTGCCAGCCCATCCCGGGGGGGATCCAATGAGCAGTTCTTC.

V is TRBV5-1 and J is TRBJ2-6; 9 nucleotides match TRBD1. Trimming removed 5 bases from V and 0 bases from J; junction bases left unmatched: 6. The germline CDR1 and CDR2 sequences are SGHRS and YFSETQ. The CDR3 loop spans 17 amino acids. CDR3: CASRKQGAYSGANVLTF. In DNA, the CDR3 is TGCGCCAGCAGGAAACAGGGGGCGTACTCTGGGGCCAACGTCCTGACTTTC.

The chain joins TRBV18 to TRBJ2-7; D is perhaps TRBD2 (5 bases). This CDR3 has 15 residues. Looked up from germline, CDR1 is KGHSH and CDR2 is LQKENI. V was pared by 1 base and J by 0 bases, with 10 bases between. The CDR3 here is CASSPLGLSSYEQYF. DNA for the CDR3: TGTGCCAGCTCACCACTTGGACTCAGCTCCTACGAGCAGTACTTC. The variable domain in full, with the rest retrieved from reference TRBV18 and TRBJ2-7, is NAGVMQNPRHLVRRRGQEARLRCSPMKGHSHVYWYRQLPEEGLKFMVYLQKENIIDESGMPKERFSAEFPKEGPSILRIQQVVRGDSAAYFCASSPLGLSSYEQYFGPGTRLTVT.

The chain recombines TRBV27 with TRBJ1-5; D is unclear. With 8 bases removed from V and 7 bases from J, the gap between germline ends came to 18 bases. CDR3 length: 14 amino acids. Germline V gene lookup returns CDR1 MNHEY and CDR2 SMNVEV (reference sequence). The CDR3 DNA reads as TGTGCCAGCCAAAAGCCCGGGAATGGGCAGCCCCAGCATTTT. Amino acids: CASQKPGNGQPQHF.

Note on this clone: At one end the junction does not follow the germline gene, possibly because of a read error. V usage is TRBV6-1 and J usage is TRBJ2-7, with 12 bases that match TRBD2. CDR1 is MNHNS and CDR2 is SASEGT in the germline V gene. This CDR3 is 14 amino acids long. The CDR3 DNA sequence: TGTGCCAGCAGTGCCGACATACTAGCGGGAGGCCGTAGCTTC. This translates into CASSADILAGGRSF.

CDR3 sequence: CASSLGGEDYGYTF. CDR3 bases: TGCGCCAGCAGCTTGGGGGGGGAGGACTATGGCTACACCTTC. This sequence joins TRBV5-1 and TRBJ1-2; D may be TRBD1 (5 bases). Germline CDR1 reads SGHRS; CDR2 reads YFSETQ. The CDR3 covers 14 residues. The V end lost 0 bases, the J end lost 3 bases, and 9 bases lay between the germline ends.

This CDR3 is CASSSVRGRGAFF. The CDR3 bases are TGTGCCAGCAGCTCCGTAAGGGGGCGCGGAGCTTTCTTT. This sequence joins TRBV9 and TRBJ1-1, with 7 nucleotides matching TRBD1. CDR1 SGDLS and CDR2 YYNGEE come from the germline V gene. The CDR3 sequence is 13 residues long. The trim removed 4 bases at V and 10 bases at J, leaving 10 bases unmatched.

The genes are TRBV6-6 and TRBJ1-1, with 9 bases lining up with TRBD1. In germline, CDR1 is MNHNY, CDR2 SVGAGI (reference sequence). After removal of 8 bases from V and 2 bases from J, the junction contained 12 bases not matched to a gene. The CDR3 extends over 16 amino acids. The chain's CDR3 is CASLPPGQGRNTEAFF. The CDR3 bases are TGTGCCAGCCTGCCCCCAGGACAGGGGAGAAACACTGAAGCTTTCTTT.

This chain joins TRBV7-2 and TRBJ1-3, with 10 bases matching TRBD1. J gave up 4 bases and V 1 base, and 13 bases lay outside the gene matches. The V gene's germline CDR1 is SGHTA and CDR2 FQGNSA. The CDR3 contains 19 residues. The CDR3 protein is CASSLVGTRDRGSGNTIYF. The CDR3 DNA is TGTGCCAGCAGCTTAGTAGGCACCCGGGACAGGGGTTCAGGAAACACCATATATTTT.

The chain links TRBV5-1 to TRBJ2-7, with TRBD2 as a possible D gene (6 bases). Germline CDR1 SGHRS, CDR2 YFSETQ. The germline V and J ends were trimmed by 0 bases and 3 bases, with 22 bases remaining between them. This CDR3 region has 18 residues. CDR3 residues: CASSLVPLGTGEVYEQYF. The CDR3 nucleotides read TGCGCCAGCAGCTTGGTCCCCCTGGGAACGGGAGAAGTCTACGAGCAGTACTTC.

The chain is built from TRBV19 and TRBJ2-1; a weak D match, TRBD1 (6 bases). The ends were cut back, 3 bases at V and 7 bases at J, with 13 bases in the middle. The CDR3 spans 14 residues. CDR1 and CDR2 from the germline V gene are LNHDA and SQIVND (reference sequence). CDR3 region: CASSIVAGENEQFF. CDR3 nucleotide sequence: TGTGCCAGTAGTATCGTGGCAGGGGAGAATGAGCAGTTCTTC.

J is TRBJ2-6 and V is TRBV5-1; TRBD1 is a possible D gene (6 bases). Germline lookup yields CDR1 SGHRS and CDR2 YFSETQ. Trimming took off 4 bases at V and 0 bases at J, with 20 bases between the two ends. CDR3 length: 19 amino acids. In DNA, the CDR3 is TGCGCCAGCAGCCCGCAGGGGAACTTAATCCGCTCTGGGGCCAACGTCCTGACTTTC. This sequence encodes CASSPQGNLIRSGANVLTF.

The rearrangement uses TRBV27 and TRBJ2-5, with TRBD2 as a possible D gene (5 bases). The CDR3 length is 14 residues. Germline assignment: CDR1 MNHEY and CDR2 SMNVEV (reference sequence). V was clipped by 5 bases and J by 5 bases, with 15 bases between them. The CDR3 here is CASSPFTSRETQYF. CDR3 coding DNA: TGTGCCAGCAGTCCTTTTACTAGTCGGGAGACCCAGTACTTC.

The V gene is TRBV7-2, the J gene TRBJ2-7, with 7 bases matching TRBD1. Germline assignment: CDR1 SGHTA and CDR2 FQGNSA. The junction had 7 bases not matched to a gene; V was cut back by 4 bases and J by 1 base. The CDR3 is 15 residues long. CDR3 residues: CASSSGQDPSYEQYF. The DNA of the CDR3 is TGTGCCAGCAGCTCCGGACAGGACCCTTCCTACGAGCAGTACTTC. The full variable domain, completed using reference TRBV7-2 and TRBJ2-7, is GAGVSQSPSNKVTEKGKDVELRCDPISGHTALYWYRQSLGQGLEFLIYFQGNSAPDKSGLPSDRFSAERTGGSVSTLTIQRTQQEDSAVYLCASSSGQDPSYEQYFGPGTRLTVT.

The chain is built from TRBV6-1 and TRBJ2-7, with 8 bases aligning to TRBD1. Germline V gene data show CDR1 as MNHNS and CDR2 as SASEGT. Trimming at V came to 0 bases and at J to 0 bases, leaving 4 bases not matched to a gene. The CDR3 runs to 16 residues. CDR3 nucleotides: TGTGCCAGCAGTGAAGCGATAACAGGGGGCTCCTACGAGCAGTACTTC. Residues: CASSEAITGGSYEQYF.

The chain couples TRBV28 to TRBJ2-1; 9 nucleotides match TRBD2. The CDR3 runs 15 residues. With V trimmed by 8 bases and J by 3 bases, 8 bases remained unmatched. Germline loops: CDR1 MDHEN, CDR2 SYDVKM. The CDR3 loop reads CASLMRLADYNEQFF. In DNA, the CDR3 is TGTGCCAGCTTGATGCGACTAGCGGACTACAATGAGCAGTTCTTC.